The next 23 T cell receptor beta chains were all read from a single sample in a study of cytomegalovirus exposure and HLA in healthy donors. With 60 Vbeta and 13 Jbeta primers, the PCR was carried out. Clones were read by immunoSEQ multiplex PCR, and TCRdb kept only the in-frame ones, dropping some. The sample carries approximately 190,000 clones, 81% recorded once. Material for sequencing was PBMCs. These receptors originate from a man over 45 in good health and CMV-seronegative.

This chain connects TRBV29-1 to TRBJ2-1; possibly TRBD2 for D (6 bases). Germline assignment: CDR1 SQVTM and CDR2 ANQGSEA. This CDR3 contains 17 residues. V lost 3 bases and J 7 bases, leaving 25 bases between the germline ends. CDR3 in DNA: TGCAGCGTTGAGGACCCCGGGGGAACGTCGAAGGGGAATGAGCAGTTCTTC. It translates to CSVEDPGGTSKGNEQFF.

The CDR3 DNA reads as TGCGCCAGCAGCTGGGGCCTAGAAAAAGATACGCAGTATTTT. It translates to CASSWGLEKDTQYF. This chain connects TRBV5-1 to TRBJ2-3; D perhaps matches TRBD1 (5 bases). CDR1 is SGHRS, CDR2 YFSETQ, per germline. The V end lost 3 bases, the J end lost 5 bases, and 13 bases lay between the germline ends. This CDR3 is 14 amino acids long. Complete variable domain (other parts from reference TRBV5-1 and TRBJ2-3): KAGVTQTPRYLIKTRGQQVTLSCSPISGHRSVSWYQQTPGQGLQFLFEYFSETQRNKGNFPGRFSGRQFSNSRSEMNVSTLELGDSALYLCASSWGLEKDTQYFGPGTRLTVL.

CDR3 amino acids: CASSQDLPRNEQFF. The CDR3 DNA reads as TGTGCCAGCAGCCAAGATTTGCCGAGAAATGAGCAGTTCTTC. V usage is TRBV4-2 and J usage is TRBJ2-1; unclear D gene. Trimming took off 0 bases at V and 7 bases at J, with 10 bases between the two ends. The CDR3 contains 14 residues. The V gene's germline CDR1 is LGHNA and CDR2 YNFKEQ.

V and J are TRBV4-3 and TRBJ2-2; 7 bases are shared with TRBD2. Trimming cost V 4 bases and J 6 bases; bases outside gene matches: 8. Per the germline V gene, CDR1 is LGHNA and CDR2 is YSLEER. This CDR3 contains 15 residues. Here the CDR3 reads CASSPYYGLAGELFF. CDR3 DNA sequence: TGCGCCAGCAGCCCCTATTACGGACTAGCCGGGGAGCTGTTTTTT.

This clone showed up just a few times. V and J are TRBV10-2 and TRBJ1-1, with a possible D match to TRBD1 (5 bases). This CDR3 contains 13 residues. Per the germline V gene, CDR1 is WSHSY and CDR2 is SAAADI. Trimming took 8 bases from V and 1 from J, leaving 11 bases between them. CDR3 protein: CASGSGQNTEAFF. CDR3 nucleotide sequence: TGCGCCAGCGGTTCCGGACAGAACACTGAAGCTTTCTTT.

The chain carries TRBV5-1 and TRBJ2-5; no firm D call. CDR3 length: 13 residues. The germline V and J ends were trimmed by 2 bases and 5 bases, with 10 bases remaining between them. Germline V gives CDR1 SGHRS, CDR2 YFSETQ. The CDR3 here is CASSLPLPETQYF. CDR3 DNA sequence: TGCGCCAGCAGCTTACCCCTACCGGAGACCCAGTACTTC.

The rearrangement joins TRBV18 to TRBJ2-7, with 8 nucleotides matching TRBD1. The germline V gene encodes CDR1 KGHSH and CDR2 LQKENI. The V segment lost 4 bases and the J segment 2 bases; nucleotides outside the gene matches: 7. The CDR3 sequence is 15 residues long. The CDR3 DNA sequence: TGTGCCAGCTCACTGCGGGACAGGCCGACCTACGAGCAGTACTTC. Its protein is CASSLRDRPTYEQYF.

This clone was detected a few times. V gene TRBV2 combines with J gene TRBJ2-7, with D unclear. The germline CDR1 and CDR2 sequences are SNHLY and FYNNEI. V lost 2 bases and J 0 bases, leaving 11 bases between the germline ends. CDR3 size: 15 residues. The CDR3: CASSERGVSSYEQYF. DNA of the CDR3: TGTGCCAGCAGTGAACGCGGCGTGAGCTCCTACGAGCAGTACTTC.

The rearrangement joins TRBV9 to TRBJ1-4; D gene uncertain. The CDR3 totals 16 residues. V gave up 4 bases and J gave up 0 bases, with 13 bases separating them. CDR1 SGDLS and CDR2 YYNGEE come from the germline V gene. Here the CDR3 reads CASSSGGRATNEKLFF. For the CDR3, the DNA is TGTGCCAGCAGCTCCGGAGGGAGAGCAACTAATGAAAAACTGTTTTTT.

The chain employs TRBV4-2 and TRBJ1-1; D possibly corresponds to TRBD1 (5 bases). Per the germline V gene, CDR1 is LGHNA and CDR2 is YNFKEQ. V shed 5 bases and J shed 0 bases, with 19 bases lying between them. The CDR3 is 17 residues long. CDR3 residues: CASSSYGGAYMNTEAFF. The CDR3, as DNA: TGTGCCAGCAGCTCATACGGCGGGGCGTACATGAACACTGAAGCTTTCTTT.

This clone was counted a single time. V and J are TRBV9 and TRBJ1-3; TRBD1 might be the D (5 bases). Germline values: CDR1 SGDLS, CDR2 YYNGEE. The CDR3 covers 14 residues. Trimming removed 0 bases at V and 4 bases at J, with 8 bases between. The CDR3 DNA reads as TGTGCCAGCAGCGTAGGGGGACTCGGAAACACCATATATTTT. This codes for CASSVGGLGNTIYF.

The rearrangement uses TRBV7-2 and TRBJ1-1; D uncertain. CDR1 and CDR2 from the germline V gene are SGHTA and FQGNSA. V lost 0 bases to trimming and J lost 3 bases, with 5 bases between them. This CDR3 contains 13 residues. The CDR3 protein is CASSLAADTEAFF. The DNA for the CDR3 is TGTGCCAGCAGCTTAGCGGCAGACACTGAAGCTTTCTTT.

Concerning this clone itself: At one of its ends the junction is not consistent with the germline gene, which may arise from a read error. The chain recombines TRBV7-9 with TRBJ2-2; the D is unclear. The CDR3 has 12 amino acids. The V gene's germline CDR1 is SEHNR and CDR2 FQNEAQ (reference sequence). CDR3 loop: CSSSSRTGELFF. The CDR3 nucleotides read TGTTCCAGCAGCTCCCGCACCGGGGAGCTGTTTTTT.

V is TRBV9 and J is TRBJ2-1; 7 positions match TRBD1. CDR3 length: 15 amino acids. The germline V gene has CDR1 SGDLS and CDR2 YYNGEE. J gave up 8 bases and V 3 bases, and 11 bases lay outside the gene matches. The chain's CDR3 is CASSEGTGVQDEQFF. DNA of the CDR3: TGTGCCAGCAGCGAGGGAACAGGGGTCCAGGATGAGCAGTTCTTC.

The V and J genes are TRBV5-8 and TRBJ1-2, with a possible D match to TRBD1 (5 bases). This CDR3 contains 19 residues. V lost 4 bases and J lost 1, with 26 bases in between. Germline V gives CDR1 SGHTS, CDR2 YDEGEE. The chain's CDR3 is CASSLSGHTSPLINYGYTF. The CDR3 nucleotides are TGTGCCAGCAGCCTTTCCGGACATACCTCGCCCTTAATTAACTATGGCTACACCTTC.

This clone was counted a few times. The chain joins TRBV5-1 to TRBJ2-1, with 13 bases that match TRBD2. J was trimmed by 7 bases and V by 4 bases; bases with no gene match: 8. The CDR3 has 16 amino acids. Per germline, CDR1 SGHRS and CDR2 YFSETQ. The DNA for the CDR3 is TGCGCCAGCAGCCCAACTAGCGGGGGGGCAAGGAATGAGCAGTTCTTC. Translation: CASSPTSGGARNEQFF.

V is TRBV9 and J is TRBJ1-3; the D gene is possibly TRBD1 (5 bases). Germline loops: CDR1 SGDLS, CDR2 YYNGEE. This CDR3 is built from 17 residues. V lost 4 bases and J 0 bases, leaving 17 bases between the germline ends. The CDR3 DNA sequence: TGTGCCAGCAGCCACCCCCGTGGAACAGGCTCTGGAAACACCATATATTTT. Residues: CASSHPRGTGSGNTIYF. Full variable domain (outside the CDR3, taken from reference TRBV9 and TRBJ1-3): DSGVTQTPKHLITATGQRVTLRCSPRSGDLSVYWYQQSLDQGLQFLIQYYNGEERAKGNILERFSAQQFPDLHSELNLSSLELGDSALYFCASSHPRGTGSGNTIYFGEGSWLTVV.

The CDR3 loop is CASSPDRQYSNQPQHF. The CDR3, as DNA: TGTGCCAGCAGTCCCGACAGACAATATAGCAATCAGCCCCAGCATTTT. J is TRBJ1-5 and V is TRBV2, with a weak D call TRBD1 (5 bases). Germline V gene data show CDR1 as SNHLY and CDR2 as FYNNEI. The V end was cut by 5 bases, the J end by 0 bases, with 14 bases between. The CDR3 has 16 amino acids.

This clone appeared a few times. The J gene is TRBJ1-6, the V gene TRBV7-9; 7 bases match TRBD1. The germline V gene has CDR1 SEHNR and CDR2 FQNEAQ (reference sequence). This CDR3 comprises 14 residues. V shed 5 bases, J shed 6 bases, and the junction held 4 bases outside the gene matches. CDR3 sequence (DNA): TGTGCCAGCAGCCGGGACAGCCGTAATTCACCCCTCCACTTT. It yields the protein CASSRDSRNSPLHF. The entire variable domain, with the rest obtained from reference TRBV7-9 and TRBJ1-6, is as follows: DTGVSQNPRHKITKRGQNVTFRCDPISEHNRLYWYRQTLGQGPEFLTYFQNEAQLEKSRLLSDRFSAERPKGSFSTLEIQRTEQGDSAMYLCASSRDSRNSPLHFGNGTRLTVT.

This clone was picked up one time. This chain uses TRBV5-4 with TRBJ2-1; 10 bases align to TRBD1. This CDR3 comprises 17 residues. CDR1 is SGHNT and CDR2 is YYREEE in the germline V gene (reference sequence). Trimming cost V 0 bases and J 7 bases; bases outside gene matches: 10. CDR3 sequence: CASSLGPTGGEGNEQFF. CDR3 sequence (DNA): TGTGCCAGCAGCTTGGGGCCGACAGGGGGCGAGGGAAATGAGCAGTTCTTC.

The chain employs TRBV7-2 and TRBJ2-1; tentatively, D is TRBD2 (6 bases). Germline V CDR1 and CDR2: SGHTA, FQGNSA. The CDR3 runs to 16 residues. V was cut by 1 base and J by 0 bases, with 10 bases left in between. Here the CDR3 DNA reads TGTGCCAGCAGCTTAGTGGCGGGGAACTCCTACAATGAGCAGTTCTTC. Translating it yields CASSLVAGNSYNEQFF.

The genes are TRBV7-9 and TRBJ2-1, with D possibly TRBD1 on 7 matching bases. V dropped 11 bases and J dropped 4 bases, with 12 bases sitting between them. CDR1 is SEHNR and CDR2 is FQNEAQ in the germline V gene (reference sequence). CDR3 length: 12 amino acids. The chain's CDR3 is CAGGTAYNEQFF. In DNA, the CDR3 is TGTGCCGGGGGGACAGCTTACAATGAGCAGTTCTTC.

The CDR3 spells CASSFIGVGQETQYF. DNA of the CDR3: TGTGCCAGCAGCTTTATAGGGGTAGGACAAGAGACCCAGTACTTC. J is TRBJ2-5 and V is TRBV7-8, with D possibly matching TRBD1 (5 bases). Germline CDR1 SGHVS, CDR2 FQNEAQ. This CDR3 is built from 15 residues. V gave up 3 bases and J gave up 2 bases, with 13 bases separating them.